The T cell receptor (beta chain) described here comes from a study of OX40 agonist ivuxolimab in advanced cancers. Some clones are missing from TCRdb's copy, which holds only in-frame ones; the method was immunoSEQ multiplex PCR. The sample has tens of thousands of clones; about 83% are singletons. The length of the CDR3 is 14 residues. Germline V CDR1 and CDR2: SNHLY, FYNNEI. V was trimmed by 1 base and J by 4 bases, leaving 11 bases between them. The sequences come from CD4+ or CD8+ T cells sorted from blood, collected in a trial of the OX40 agonist ivuxolimab. The chain is built from TRBV2 and TRBJ2-7; D is unclear. The sequence was collected from an adult with an advanced solid tumor such as melanoma, head and neck, liver or kidney cancer. For the CDR3, the DNA is TGTGCCAGCAGTGAAGAGGGCCCGCCTTACGAGCAGTACTTC. Translating it yields CASSEEGPPYEQYF.